What follows are 31 T cell receptor beta chains derived from one specimen sequenced in a study of control samples from healthy donors and cancer patients (TCRdb year 2020). Libraries were constructed by the immunoSEQ multiplex PCR assay. TCRdb mirrors the immuneACCESS table, restricted to in-frame sequences. Some clones are absent from its copies; in checked studies, under half trace to an unresolved V gene, and the reason for the others is unknown. A total of 75,000 to 100,000 clones appear in this sample, approximately 90% of them only once. The ten largest clonotypes hold over 0.95% of the sample. Sequenced input: blood. The origin of the receptors is a woman aged 50 to 65 in good health.

The J gene is TRBJ2-5, the V gene TRBV18, with D unclear. This CDR3 has 14 amino acids. Germline V gives CDR1 KGHSH, CDR2 LQKENI. The germline V and J ends were trimmed by 0 bases and 5 bases, with 10 bases remaining between them. The CDR3 coding sequence is TGTGCCAGCTCACCACCGGCCAGCGACGAGACCCAGTACTTC. It codes for CASSPPASDETQYF.

This clone was detected only once. This rearrangement joins TRBV14 to TRBJ2-2; D unclear. This CDR3 has 15 residues. V lost 6 bases and J lost 0, with 11 bases in between. The germline gives CDR1 SGHDN, CDR2 FVKESK. The CDR3 bases are TGTGCCAGCAGTTCGGACCCCTCGAACACCGGGGAGCTGTTTTTT. Its translation: CASSSDPSNTGELFF.

V and J are TRBV6-2 or TRBV6-3 and TRBJ2-1; 8 bases match TRBD2. The trim removed 2 bases at V and 7 bases at J, leaving 10 bases unmatched. The CDR3 runs 16 residues. Germline values: CDR1 MNHEY, CDR2 SVGEGT. The CDR3 nucleotides are TGTGCCAGCAGTTACGCCGGGACTAGGGGAGGGAATGAGCAGTTCTTC. Its translation is CASSYAGTRGGNEQFF.

This sequence joins TRBV6-1 and TRBJ1-4; D perhaps matches TRBD1 (5 bases). V lost 0 bases and J lost 8, with 13 bases in between. The germline gives CDR1 MNHNS, CDR2 SASEGT. The CDR3 spans 15 residues. CDR3 sequence reads: CASSEAMREGEKLFF. The CDR3 nucleotides are TGTGCCAGCAGTGAAGCAATGCGTGAGGGGGAAAAACTGTTTTTT.

The chain is built from TRBV2 and TRBJ1-1; unclear D gene. The V gene's germline CDR1 is SNHLY and CDR2 FYNNEI. The CDR3 consists of 16 residues. V was clipped by 6 bases and J by 2 bases, with 19 bases between them. The CDR3 reads CASRGQTNINNTEAFF. Here the CDR3 DNA reads TGTGCCAGCAGGGGCCAGACGAATATAAATAACACTGAAGCTTTCTTT.

A few counts support this clone. V gene TRBV7-9 combines with J gene TRBJ1-2; D unclear. This CDR3 is built from 13 residues. Germline V lookup: CDR1 SEHNR, CDR2 FQNEAQ (reference sequence). V lost 1 base, J lost 5 bases, and 8 bases lay in between. The CDR3 nucleotides are TGTGCCAGCAGCTTAGGGGCAGATTATGGCTACACCTTC. Encoded protein: CASSLGADYGYTF. The whole variable domain, remainder taken from reference TRBV7-9 and TRBJ1-2, is DTGVSQNPRHKITKRGQNVTFRCDPISEHNRLYWYRQTLGQGPEFLTYFQNEAQLEKSRLLSDRFSAERPKGSFSTLEIQRTEQGDSAMYLCASSLGADYGYTFGSGTRLTVV.

CDR3 loop: CASSQGPDTQYF. The DNA for the CDR3 is TGTGCCAGCAGCCAAGGACCAGATACGCAGTATTTT. This chain uses TRBV14 with TRBJ2-3; D uncertain. With 1 base removed from V and 4 bases from J, the gap between germline ends came to 3 bases. The length of the CDR3 is 12 residues. Germline assignment: CDR1 SGHDN and CDR2 FVKESK.

V usage is TRBV11-3 and J usage is TRBJ2-5; the match to TRBD1 covers 7 bases. The length of the CDR3 is 16 residues. Germline lookup yields CDR1 SGHNT and CDR2 YENEEA. The junction had 9 bases not matched to a gene; V was cut back by 5 bases and J by 0 bases. The CDR3 region is CASSPHAGTDQETQYF. The CDR3 DNA reads TGTGCCAGCAGCCCGCACGCCGGGACAGACCAAGAGACCCAGTACTTC.

On this clone itself: The same CDR3 can be traced to other DNA sequences in this sample. The chain combines TRBV5-6 with TRBJ2-5; 10 bases align to TRBD1. Looked up from germline, CDR1 is SGHDT and CDR2 is YYEEEE. The CDR3 totals 16 residues. V lost 0 bases, J lost 2 bases, and 4 bases stayed unmatched. CDR3 in DNA: TGTGCCAGCAGCTTGGGATGGACAGGGGGTCAAGAGACCCAGTACTTC. Amino acids: CASSLGWTGGQETQYF.

The gene calls are TRBV6-5 and TRBJ1-3; D gene unclear. From germline, CDR1 is MNHEY and CDR2 SVGAGI. V gave up 9 bases and J gave up 1 base, with 16 bases separating them. The CDR3 is made up of 15 amino acids. Written as DNA, the CDR3 is TGTGCCAGTCCTCAAGGGAGCGGATCTGGAAACACCATATATTTT. Its translation is CASPQGSGSGNTIYF.

The V call is TRBV7-2, the J call TRBJ2-1, with 7 bases fitting TRBD2. V gave up 1 base and J gave up 3 bases; unmatched junction bases: 3. The CDR3 totals 15 residues. Germline loops: CDR1 SGHTA, CDR2 FQGNSA. Here the CDR3 reads CASSLVGGFYNEQFF. The CDR3 DNA is TGTGCCAGCAGCTTAGTGGGAGGGTTCTACAATGAGCAGTTCTTC.

The chain carries TRBV27 and TRBJ2-7, with a weak D call TRBD1 (6 bases). CDR1 is MNHEY and CDR2 is SMNVEV in the germline V gene (reference sequence). The CDR3 consists of 13 residues. The V end was cut by 5 bases, the J end by 3 bases, with 11 bases between. This chain's CDR3 is CASSHGQNYEQYF. The CDR3 DNA reads TGTGCCAGCAGTCACGGACAGAACTACGAGCAGTACTTC.

The V call is TRBV13, the J call TRBJ1-2; TRBD1 aligns across 7 bases. The CDR3 has 14 amino acids. The junction had 3 bases not matched to a gene; V was cut back by 0 bases and J by 5 bases. In germline, CDR1 is PRHDT, CDR2 FYEKMQ (reference sequence). CDR3 sequence: CASSLGDRPYGYTF. Here the CDR3 DNA reads TGTGCCAGCAGCTTAGGGGACAGGCCTTATGGCTACACCTTC.

The chain uses TRBV4-1 and TRBJ2-4, with 12 bases identical to TRBD2. The CDR3 runs to 16 residues. V lost 4 bases to trimming and J lost 1 base; unmatched junction nucleotides: 2. The V gene's germline CDR1 is MGHRA and CDR2 YSYEKL. This CDR3 reads CASSRLAGAAKNIQYF. The DNA of the CDR3 is TGCGCCAGCAGCCGACTAGCGGGAGCGGCCAAAAACATTCAGTACTTC.

The chain carries TRBV19 and TRBJ2-7; 12 bases match TRBD1. In germline, CDR1 is LNHDA, CDR2 SQIVND (reference sequence). After removal of 6 bases from V and 3 bases from J, the junction contained 6 bases not matched to a gene. CDR3 length: 15 amino acids. CDR3 bases: TGTGCCAGTAGACCCGGGACAGGGGGCGGCTACGAGCAGTACTTC. It yields the protein CASRPGTGGGYEQYF. Drawing the rest from reference TRBV19 and TRBJ2-7, the complete variable domain is DGGITQSPKYLFRKEGQNVTLSCEQNLNHDAMYWYRQDPGQGLRLIYYSQIVNDFQKGDIAEGYSVSREKKESFPLTVTSAQKNPTAFYLCASRPGTGGGYEQYFGPGTRLTVT.

The chain combines TRBV6-1 with TRBJ1-1; D possibly corresponds to TRBD1 (6 bases). V lost 1 base to trimming and J lost 2 bases, with 14 bases between them. The CDR3 is 16 amino acids. CDR1 MNHNS and CDR2 SASEGT come from the germline V gene. CDR3 DNA sequence: TGTGCCAGCAGTGAAGAAGCGAGGACAGCTAACACTGAAGCTTTCTTT. Protein: CASSEEARTANTEAFF.

V is TRBV18 and J is TRBJ1-2; 11 bases are shared with TRBD1. V shed 4 bases, J shed 3 bases, and the junction held 4 bases outside the gene matches. This CDR3 region has 15 residues. Germline V gene lookup returns CDR1 KGHSH and CDR2 LQKENI. The DNA of the CDR3 is TGTGCCAGCTCACGGACAGGGGGCGCAGACTATGGCTACACCTTC. Translating gives CASSRTGGADYGYTF. The variable domain in full, with the rest retrieved from reference TRBV18 and TRBJ1-2, is NAGVMQNPRHLVRRRGQEARLRCSPMKGHSHVYWYRQLPEEGLKFMVYLQKENIIDESGMPKERFSAEFPKEGPSILRIQQVVRGDSAAYFCASSRTGGADYGYTFGSGTRLTVV.

Details on this clone: The same CDR3 arises from other DNA sequences in this sample as well. The chain recombines TRBV7-2 with TRBJ1-5, with D perhaps matching TRBD1 (5 bases). Germline lookup yields CDR1 SGHTA and CDR2 FQGNSA. The CDR3 is 13 amino acids. Trimming took 2 bases from V and 5 from J, leaving 7 bases between them. The CDR3 region is CASSLRGDQPQHF. CDR3 bases: TGTGCCAGCAGCTTAAGGGGAGATCAGCCCCAGCATTTT.

The CDR3 loop reads CASSHLTSGGARQTQYF. CDR3 DNA sequence: TGTGCCAGCAGCCACCTTACTAGCGGGGGGGCCCGCCAGACCCAGTACTTC. J is TRBJ2-5 and V is TRBV3-1 (or the pseudogene TRBV3-2); 13 bases map to TRBD2. The trim removed 3 bases at V and 6 bases at J, leaving 10 bases unmatched. This CDR3 region has 17 residues. From germline, CDR1 is LGHDT and CDR2 YNNKEL (reference sequence).

This chain links TRBV2 with TRBJ2-3, with D perhaps matching TRBD1 (6 bases). Germline V gene lookup returns CDR1 SNHLY and CDR2 FYNNEI. CDR3 length: 13 residues. V shed 6 bases and J shed 2 bases, with 9 bases lying between them. CDR3 coding DNA: TGTGCCAGCAGGGGGGACAACACAGATACGCAGTATTTT. It is translated as CASRGDNTDTQYF.

V gene TRBV6-2 or TRBV6-3 combines with J gene TRBJ1-3; a weak D match, TRBD1 (6 bases). Per the germline V gene, CDR1 is MNHEY and CDR2 is SVGEGT. Trimming stripped 4 bases from V and 1 base from J, with 23 bases between. CDR3 length: 19 residues. CDR3 DNA sequence: TGTGCCAGCAGTTCGAATACAGGGAGAGGGGCGAAGTCTGGAAACACCATATATTTT. Protein sequence: CASSSNTGRGAKSGNTIYF.

The chain recombines TRBV28 with TRBJ1-2, with D unclear. The CDR3 consists of 12 residues. CDR1 is MDHEN, CDR2 SYDVKM, per germline. The V end was cut by 1 base, the J end by 5 bases, with 5 bases between. In DNA form, the CDR3 reads TGTGCCAGCAGTTTATCGGGGTATGGCTACACCTTC. It specifies CASSLSGYGYTF.

V gene TRBV27 combines with J gene TRBJ1-1; D is perhaps TRBD1 (6 bases). Trimming took off 5 bases at V and 11 bases at J, with 15 bases between the two ends. The CDR3 is 12 amino acids. In germline, CDR1 is MNHEY, CDR2 SMNVEV (reference sequence). The CDR3 DNA reads TGTGCCAGCAGTCCCGCCGGGGGGCGGGCTTTCTTT. It specifies CASSPAGGRAFF.

This chain connects TRBV5-8 to TRBJ1-6; D may be TRBD1 (5 bases). This CDR3 comprises 16 residues. Trimming stripped 2 bases from V and 6 bases from J, with 15 bases between. Germline V gives CDR1 SGHTS, CDR2 YDEGEE. Written as DNA, the CDR3 is TGTGCCAGCAGCTTAGGAACGGTTGGGGGTAATTCACCCCTCCACTTT. Protein: CASSLGTVGGNSPLHF.

The rearrangement links TRBV29-1 to TRBJ2-3, with a tentative D call TRBD1 (6 bases). V gave up 3 bases and J gave up 7 bases, with 11 bases separating them. The CDR3 totals 12 residues. Germline V lookup: CDR1 SQVTM, CDR2 ANQGSEA. The CDR3 bases are TGCAGCGTTGAGCCACAGGGTTATACGCAGTATTTT. Translation: CSVEPQGYTQYF.

This clone was observed once. This chain links TRBV6-5 with TRBJ1-1; D call uncertain. Trimming took 4 bases from V and 6 from J, leaving 12 bases between them. Germline V gives CDR1 MNHEY, CDR2 SVGAGI. The CDR3 is 13 residues long. The CDR3 spells CASSSAPGPEAFF. The CDR3 DNA reads TGTGCCAGCAGTTCAGCACCCGGCCCTGAAGCTTTCTTT.

The rearrangement links TRBV5-6 to TRBJ2-1, with 8 bases fitting TRBD2. J gave up 2 bases and V 5 bases, and 9 bases lay outside the gene matches. The CDR3 covers 16 residues. Per the germline V gene, CDR1 is SGHDT and CDR2 is YYEEEE. The DNA of the CDR3 is TGTGCCAGCAGTCTGGGCCTAGCGGGCCCCTACAATGAGCAGTTCTTC. The encoded protein is CASSLGLAGPYNEQFF.

J is TRBJ1-4 and V is TRBV19; 9 nucleotides match TRBD1. V was clipped by 7 bases and J by 7 bases; unmatched bases: 7. This CDR3 spans 14 amino acids. CDR1 is LNHDA, CDR2 SQIVND, per germline (reference sequence). CDR3 sequence: CASTKQGAREKLFF. The CDR3 DNA reads as TGTGCCAGTACCAAACAGGGGGCACGTGAAAAACTGTTTTTT.

Here the CDR3 reads CASSLGEITYEQYF. In DNA, the CDR3 is TGCGCCAGCAGCTTGGGCGAGATTACCTACGAGCAGTACTTC. This chain connects TRBV5-1 to TRBJ2-7; no definite D call. V gave up 0 bases and J gave up 2 bases, with 9 bases separating them. The CDR3 consists of 14 residues. From germline, CDR1 is SGHRS and CDR2 YFSETQ.

The chain combines TRBV5-1 with TRBJ2-7, with 7 bases identical to TRBD2. Trimming took 6 bases from V and 1 from J; bases not matched to a gene: 7. Per germline, CDR1 SGHRS and CDR2 YFSETQ. CDR3 size: 14 residues. This CDR3 is CASNPLGGSYEQYF. The CDR3 nucleotides are TGCGCCAGCAACCCTCTCGGGGGGTCCTACGAGCAGTACTTC.

The J gene is TRBJ1-2, the V gene TRBV7-3, with 11 nucleotides matching TRBD1. This CDR3 is built from 18 residues. V trimming: 2 bases; J trimming: 1 base; junction bases outside the gene matches: 9. Per the germline V gene, CDR1 is SGHTA and CDR2 is FQGTGA. CDR3 amino acids: CASSLFEDRGRVNYGYTF. The CDR3 DNA reads TGTGCCAGCAGCTTATTTGAGGACAGGGGGCGAGTTAACTATGGCTACACCTTC.